This TCR beta chain stems from a study of T cells in tuberculosis listed by TCRdb under 2018. In the study overall: The study combined CD1B tetramers and high-throughput TCR immunosequencing to characterize T cells specific for the mycobacterial lipid antigen glucose monomycolate (GMM).

Because TCR-alpha and TCR-beta chains were sequenced unpaired, no chain pairing information was available. TCR libraries were generated with the immunoSEQ multiplex PCR assay, using TCR-beta and/or TCR-alpha/delta assays for each sample. The amplified TCR libraries were sequenced using the Illumina high-throughput platform. In the paper's pipeline: Clustering and dimensionality reduction were performed using pairwise TCRdist distances among GMM-specific receptors from ex vivo sorted or in vitro expanded T cells. Sequence motifs, defined by gene usage and CDR3 content, were tested for enrichment in tetramer-positive compared with tetramer-negative populations. TCRdb holds this immuneACCESS table with in-frame rearrangements only. Some clones are missing; in checked studies, unresolved V genes explain under half, and the rest has no known cause. V and J calls plus clone size are reproduced from that table; the DNA served to infer D and trimming. The sample table holds 80,000 to 90,000 clones, of which just over 90% were seen once. 1.5% to 2% of the sample lies in the top ten.

Broader findings and caveats from the paper: T cells that bind the CD1B-GMM tetramer with low affinity may have been missed by the stringent sort gate.

Reading the germline V gene gives CDR1 SNHLY and CDR2 FYNNEI. The CDR3 holds 16 amino acids from the cysteine to the phenylalanine. Only the CDR3 part of the read is kept: 48 bases, read in frame from the first base. V loses 7 bases at its end and J loses 4 bases; junction bases beyond the gene matches: 13. PBMC were thawed, rested overnight, stained with a GMM-loaded CD1B tetramer, a Live/Dead dye and anti-CD3, and then sorted on a FACS Aria II. C32 glucose monomycolate purified from Rhodococcus equi was loaded onto CD1B tetramers. Before cryopreservation, the PBMC later used for tetramer sorting had been depleted of CD14-expressing monocytes as part of a separate study. From each donor, some 100,000 tetramer-negative cells were sorted and were analyzed alongside the tetramer-positive cells. Antigen-specific T cells were sorted from four healthy South African adults using GMM-loaded CD1B tetramers.

This clone was seen once. Base qualities are missing; no much larger clone stands one base away. In this chain, TRBV2 is recombined with TRBJ1-5; TRBD1 agrees with 7 junctional bases. The sequence was obtained from an adult woman with latent tuberculosis. The sequenced sample consisted of CD1b-GMM tetramer-negative cells sorted from PBMCs. The cell subset or site label, as the study defines it: T cells not binding CD1B-GMM tetramer, sorted from same donor. The bases read TGTGCCAGCACCGAGTCGGGACAGCCTAAAAATCAGCCCCAGCATTTT. Its translation reads: CASTESGQPKNQPQHF.